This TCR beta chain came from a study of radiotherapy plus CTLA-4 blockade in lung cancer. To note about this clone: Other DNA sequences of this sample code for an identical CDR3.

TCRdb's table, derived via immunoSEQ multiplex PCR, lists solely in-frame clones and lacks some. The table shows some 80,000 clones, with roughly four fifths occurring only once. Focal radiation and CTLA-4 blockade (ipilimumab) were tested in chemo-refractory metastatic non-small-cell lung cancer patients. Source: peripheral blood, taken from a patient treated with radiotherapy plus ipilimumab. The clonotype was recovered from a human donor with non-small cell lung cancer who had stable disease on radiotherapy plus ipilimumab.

The CDR3 coding sequence is TGTGCCAGCAGTCCCTATAGCGGGCCCTCCGCGGATACGCAGTATTTT. As protein: CASSPYSGPSADTQYF. The chain joins TRBV27 to TRBJ2-3; TRBD2 matches at 7 bases. Germline V lookup: CDR1 MNHEY, CDR2 SMNVEV (reference sequence). V dropped 5 bases and J dropped 6; count of bases not matched to a gene: 14. This CDR3 has 16 residues.